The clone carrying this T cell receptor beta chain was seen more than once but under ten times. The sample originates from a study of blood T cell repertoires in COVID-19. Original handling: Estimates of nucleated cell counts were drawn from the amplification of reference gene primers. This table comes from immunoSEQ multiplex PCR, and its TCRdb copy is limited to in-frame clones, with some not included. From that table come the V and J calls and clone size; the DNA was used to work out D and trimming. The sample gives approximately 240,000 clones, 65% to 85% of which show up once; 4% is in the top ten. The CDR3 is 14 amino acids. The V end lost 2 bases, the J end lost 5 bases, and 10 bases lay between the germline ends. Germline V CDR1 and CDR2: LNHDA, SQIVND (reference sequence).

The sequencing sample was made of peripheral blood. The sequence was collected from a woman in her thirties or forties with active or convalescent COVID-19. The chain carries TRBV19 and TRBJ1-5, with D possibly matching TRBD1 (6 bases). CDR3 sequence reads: CASSIWGLHQPQHF. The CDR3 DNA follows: TGTGCCAGTAGTATATGGGGGCTCCATCAGCCCCAGCATTTT. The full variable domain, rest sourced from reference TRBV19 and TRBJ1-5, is DGGITQSPKYLFRKEGQNVTLSCEQNLNHDAMYWYRQDPGQGLRLIYYSQIVNDFQKGDIAEGYSVSREKKESFPLTVTSAQKNPTAFYLCASSIWGLHQPQHFGDGTRLSIL.